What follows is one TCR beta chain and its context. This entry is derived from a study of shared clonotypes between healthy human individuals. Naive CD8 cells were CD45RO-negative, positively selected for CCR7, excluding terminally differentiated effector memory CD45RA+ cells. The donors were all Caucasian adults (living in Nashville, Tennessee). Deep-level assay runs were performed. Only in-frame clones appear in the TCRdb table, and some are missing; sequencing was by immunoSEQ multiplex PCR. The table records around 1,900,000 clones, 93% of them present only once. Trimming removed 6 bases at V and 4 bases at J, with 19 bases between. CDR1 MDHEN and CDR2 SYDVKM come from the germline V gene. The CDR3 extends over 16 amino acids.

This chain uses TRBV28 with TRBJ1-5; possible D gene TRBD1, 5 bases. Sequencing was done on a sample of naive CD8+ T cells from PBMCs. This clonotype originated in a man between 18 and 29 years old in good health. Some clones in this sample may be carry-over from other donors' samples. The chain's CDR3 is CASSDKTGTDNQPQHF. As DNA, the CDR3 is TGTGCCAGCAGCGATAAAACCGGGACGGATAATCAGCCCCAGCATTTT.